This T cell receptor beta chain was profiled in a study of cytomegalovirus exposure and HLA in healthy donors. The PCR was carried out with 60 Vbeta primers and 13 Jbeta primers. Only in-frame clones appear in the TCRdb table, and some are missing; sequencing was by immunoSEQ multiplex PCR. The sample includes 110,000 or so clones, 82% of them seen just once. Points on this clone: The antigen is undetermined.

Trimming shortened V by 3 bases and J by 8 bases, and 7 bases separated the two germline ends. The CDR3 runs 12 residues. Germline loops: CDR1 MDHEN, CDR2 SYDVKM. Notes on the study in general: Certain indistinguishable V segments, among them TRBV6-2 and TRBV6-3, were excluded.

The sequence derives from a woman under 30 in good health and CMV-seronegative. This chain links TRBV28 with TRBJ2-2, with D possibly TRBD1 on 5 matching bases. Sequencing used PBMCs. CDR3 loop: CASSFRVGELFF. The CDR3 bases are TGTGCCAGCAGTTTCAGGGTAGGGGAGCTGTTTTTT. The full variable domain, in which reference TRBV28 and TRBJ2-2 provide the parts outside the CDR3, is DVKVTQSSRYLVKRTGEKVFLECVQDMDHENMFWYRQDPGLGLRLIYFSYDVKMKEKGDIPEGYSVSREKKERFSLILESASTNQTSMYLCASSFRVGELFFGEGSRLTVL.